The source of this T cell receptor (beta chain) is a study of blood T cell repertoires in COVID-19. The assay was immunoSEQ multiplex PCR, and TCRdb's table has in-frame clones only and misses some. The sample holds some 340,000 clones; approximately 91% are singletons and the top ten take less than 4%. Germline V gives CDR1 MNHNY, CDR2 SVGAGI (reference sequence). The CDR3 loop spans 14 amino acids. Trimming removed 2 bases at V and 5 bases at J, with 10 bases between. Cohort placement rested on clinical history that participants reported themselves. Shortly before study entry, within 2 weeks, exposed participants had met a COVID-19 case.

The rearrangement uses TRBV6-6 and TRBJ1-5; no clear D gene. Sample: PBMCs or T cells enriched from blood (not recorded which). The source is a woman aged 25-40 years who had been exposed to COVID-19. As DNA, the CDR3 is TGTGCCAGCAGTTACCTGGAGAGGGATCAGCCCCAGCATTTT. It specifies CASSYLERDQPQHF.